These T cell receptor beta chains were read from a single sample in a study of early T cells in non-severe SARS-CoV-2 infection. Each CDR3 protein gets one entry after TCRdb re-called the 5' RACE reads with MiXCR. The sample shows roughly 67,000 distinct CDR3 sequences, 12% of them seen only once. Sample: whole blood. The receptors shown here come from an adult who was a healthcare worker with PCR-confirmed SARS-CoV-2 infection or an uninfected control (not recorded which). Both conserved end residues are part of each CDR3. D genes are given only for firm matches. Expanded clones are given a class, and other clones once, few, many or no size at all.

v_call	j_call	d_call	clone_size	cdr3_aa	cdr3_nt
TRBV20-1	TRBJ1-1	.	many	CSARLQGVGTEAFF	TGCAGTGCTAGGCTCCAGGGTGTCGGCACTGAAGCTTTCTTT
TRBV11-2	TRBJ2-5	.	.	CASSPAGETQYF	TGTGCCAGCAGCCCAGCGGGAGAGACCCAGTACTTC
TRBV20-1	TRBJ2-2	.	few	CSASFGWGNTGELFF	TGCAGTGCTAGTTTTGGTTGGGGAAACACCGGGGAGCTGTTTTTT
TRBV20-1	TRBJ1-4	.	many	CSAPNPLEGGEKLFF	TGCAGTGCCCCAAACCCCCTTGAGGGGGGTGAAAAACTGTTTTTT
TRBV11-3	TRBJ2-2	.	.	CASSARTTGELFF	TGTGCCAGCAGCGCCAGGACGACCGGGGAGCTGTTTTTT
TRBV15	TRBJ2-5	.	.	CATSTGGGLETQYF	TGTGCCACCAGCACTGGGGGGGGGCTGGAGACCCAGTACTTC
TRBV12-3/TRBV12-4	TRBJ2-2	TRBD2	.	CASSYNLADNTRELFF	TGTGCCAGCAGCTACAACCTAGCGGATAACACCAGGGAGCTGTTTTTT
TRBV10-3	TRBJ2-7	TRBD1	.	CAVGTAYEQYF	TGTGCCGTGGGGACAGCCTACGAGCAGTACTTC
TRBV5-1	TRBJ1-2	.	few	CASSQTGTNYGYTF	TGCGCCAGCAGCCAAACCGGGACCAACTATGGCTACACCTTC
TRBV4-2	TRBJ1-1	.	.	CASSQGPPGTSEAFF	TGTGCCAGCAGCCAGGGTCCACCAGGAACTAGTGAAGCTTTCTTT
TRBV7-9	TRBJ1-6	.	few	CASSPALPYNSPLHF	TGTGCCAGCAGCCCTGCCTTACCCTATAATTCACCCCTCCACTTT
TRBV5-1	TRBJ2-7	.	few	CASRKEAGASYEQYF	TGCGCCAGCAGGAAGGAGGCAGGGGCTTCCTACGAGCAGTACTTC
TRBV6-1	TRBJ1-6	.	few	CASGGGAPWDSPLHF	TGTGCCAGCGGCGGGGGGGCGCCCTGGGATTCACCCCTCCACTTT
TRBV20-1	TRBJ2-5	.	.	CSARMPVGTQYF	TGCAGTGCTAGAATGCCCGTCGGGACCCAGTACTTC
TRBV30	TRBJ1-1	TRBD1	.	CAWSRAGGTEAFF	TGTGCCTGGAGTAGGGCAGGGGGCACTGAAGCTTTCTTT
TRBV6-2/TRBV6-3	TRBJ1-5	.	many	CASSRTDSNQPQHF	TGTGCCAGCAGTAGGACAGATAGCAATCAGCCCCAGCATTTT
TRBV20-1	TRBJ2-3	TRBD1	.	CSARGDRGDTQYF	TGCAGTGCTAGAGGGGACAGGGGAGATACGCAGTATTTT
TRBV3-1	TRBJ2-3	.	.	CASRITGHPSQYF	TGTGCCAGCAGGATTACCGGACACCCATCGCAGTATTTT
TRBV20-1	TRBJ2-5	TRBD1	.	CSANPVRDREETQYF	TGCAGTGCTAATCCGGTTAGGGACAGGGAAGAGACCCAGTACTTC
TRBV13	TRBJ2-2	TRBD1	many	CASSGTGVPGELFF	TGTGCCAGCAGCGGGACAGGGGTCCCCGGGGAGCTGTTTTTT
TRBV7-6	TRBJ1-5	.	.	CASSLGPRGRGQPQHF	TGTGCCAGCAGCTTGGGGCCCAGGGGACGGGGTCAGCCCCAGCATTTT
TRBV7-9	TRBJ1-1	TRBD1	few	CASSPRTGKGAEAFF	TGTGCCAGCAGCCCCAGGACAGGGAAAGGGGCTGAAGCTTTCTTT
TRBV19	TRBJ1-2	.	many	CASNSGRSIYGYTF	TGTGCCAGTAACTCCGGACGTAGCATCTATGGCTACACCTTC
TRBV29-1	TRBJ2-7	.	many	CSFAGTYEQYF	TGCAGCTTCGCGGGCACCTACGAGCAGTACTTC
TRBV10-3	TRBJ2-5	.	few	CAISEVGAVATQYF	TGTGCCATCAGTGAGGTCGGTGCGGTTGCGACCCAGTACTTC
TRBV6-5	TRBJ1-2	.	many	CASSYSINYGYTF	TGTGCCAGCAGTTACTCGATCAACTATGGCTACACCTTC
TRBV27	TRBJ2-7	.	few	CASSGAGEYPEQYF	TGTGCCAGCAGTGGGGCAGGCGAATACCCCGAGCAGTACTTC
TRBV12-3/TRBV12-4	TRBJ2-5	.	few	CASSLALGQETQYF	TGTGCCAGCAGTTTAGCGCTGGGCCAAGAGACCCAGTACTTC
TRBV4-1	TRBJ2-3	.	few	CASSQFIGDTQYF	TGCGCCAGCAGCCAGTTCATAGGAGATACGCAGTATTTT
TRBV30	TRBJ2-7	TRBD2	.	CAWAGGFGEQYF	TGTGCCTGGGCCGGGGGGTTTGGGGAGCAGTACTTC
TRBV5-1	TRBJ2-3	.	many	CASSLNTDTQYF	TGCGCCAGCAGCTTAAACACAGATACGCAGTATTTT
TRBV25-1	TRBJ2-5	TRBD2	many	CASSEVAGSQETQYF	TGTGCCAGCAGCGAGGTAGCGGGGAGCCAAGAGACCCAGTACTTC
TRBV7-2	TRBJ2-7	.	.	CASSTIPTVTYEQYF	TGTGCCAGCAGTACAATACCGACGGTAACCTACGAGCAGTACTTC
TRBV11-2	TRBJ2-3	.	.	CASSQRPEVTQYF	TGTGCCAGCAGCCAACGGCCGGAGGTTACGCAGTATTTT
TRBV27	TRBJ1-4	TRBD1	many	CASSQTGGYEKLFF	TGTGCCAGCAGCCAGACAGGGGGTTATGAAAAACTGTTTTTT
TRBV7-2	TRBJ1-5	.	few	CASSASPSINQPQHF	TGTGCCAGCAGCGCCTCTCCTAGCATCAATCAGCCCCAGCATTTT
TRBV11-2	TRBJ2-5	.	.	CASSSIQGLGETQYF	TGTGCCAGCAGCTCAATTCAGGGGCTGGGGGAGACCCAGTACTTC
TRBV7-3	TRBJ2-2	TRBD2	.	CASSSSGAPGGELFF	TGTGCCAGCAGCTCTAGCGGGGCCCCGGGCGGGGAGCTGTTTTTT
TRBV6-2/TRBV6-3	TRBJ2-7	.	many	CASSYSNRGGYEQYF	TGTGCCAGCAGTTACTCGAACAGGGGAGGCTACGAGCAGTACTTC
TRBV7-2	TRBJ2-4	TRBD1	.	CASSSPTGSINIQYF	TGTGCCAGCAGCTCTCCGACAGGGTCTATAAACATTCAGTACTTC
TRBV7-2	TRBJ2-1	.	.	CVSSLAIGSYNEQFF	TGTGTCAGCAGCTTAGCGATAGGATCCTACAATGAGCAGTTCTTC
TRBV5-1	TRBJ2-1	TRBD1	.	CASTYRDSWDNEQFF	TGCGCCAGCACTTATCGGGACAGCTGGGACAATGAGCAGTTCTTC
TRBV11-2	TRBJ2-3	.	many	CASSLTDTQYF	TGTGCCAGCAGCCTCACAGATACGCAGTATTTT
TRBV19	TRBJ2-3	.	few	CASSRYIRGSTDTQYF	TGTGCCAGTAGTAGGTATATCCGGGGGAGCACAGATACGCAGTATTTT
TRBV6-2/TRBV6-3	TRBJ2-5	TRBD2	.	CASSRGTSESETQYF	TGTGCCAGCAGCCGGGGGACTAGCGAGTCGGAGACCCAGTACTTC
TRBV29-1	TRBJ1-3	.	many	CSVSRESGNTIYF	TGCAGCGTGAGCCGGGAATCTGGAAACACCATATATTTT
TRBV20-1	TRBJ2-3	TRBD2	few	CSAHGTRTDTQYF	TGCAGTGCCCACGGGACTAGAACAGATACGCAGTATTTT
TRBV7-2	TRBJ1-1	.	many	CASSFGQHTEAFF	TGTGCCAGCAGCTTCGGACAGCACACTGAAGCTTTCTTT
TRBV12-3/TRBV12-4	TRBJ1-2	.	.	CASSGAGLYGYTF	TGTGCCAGCAGCGGGGCAGGCCTTTATGGCTACACCTTC
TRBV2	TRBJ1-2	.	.	CASSPPGYTF	TGTGCCAGCAGTCCCCCCGGCTACACCTTC
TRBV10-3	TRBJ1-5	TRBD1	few	CAIRDRGINQPQHF	TGTGCCATCAGGGACAGGGGAATCAATCAGCCCCAGCATTTT
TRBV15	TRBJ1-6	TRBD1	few	CATSFGTGANSPLHF	TGTGCCACCAGCTTCGGGACAGGGGCGAATTCACCCCTCCACTTT
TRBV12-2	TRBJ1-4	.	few	CASPFVIQGDEKLFF	TGTGCAAGCCCCTTCGTTATACAGGGGGATGAAAAACTGTTTTTT